This TCR beta chain was recovered during a study of CD8 T cells in ankylosing spondylitis. Study findings and constraints: Some of these motif variants have turned up before, in reports on reactive arthritis synovial fluid and blood. The study identified a TCR beta motif of several highly homologous variants that appeared characteristic of ankylosing spondylitis blood. Within matched ankylosing spondylitis synovial fluid, disease-linked clones were reportedly significantly enriched.

On this clonotype: The antigen remains undetermined.

Quantitative 5'-RACE was performed with molecular barcodes, and it yielded the TCR beta libraries. TCRdb fed the 5' RACE reads into MiXCR, producing one record per CDR3 protein. The repertoire holds around 100,000 distinct CDR3 sequences, with around 8.5% as singletons. CDR3 size: 14 residues. Trimming shortened V by 3 bases and J by 1 base, and 6 bases separated the two germline ends. In germline, CDR1 is MNHNS, CDR2 SASEGT. The source of this sequence is a male donor with ankylosing spondylitis. This rearrangement joins TRBV6-1 to TRBJ2-2; D uncertain. Sequences were obtained from blood, either unsorted or a sorted T cell fraction (not recorded which). CDR3 DNA: TGTGCCAGCAGTGATCTCTTGAACACCGGGGAGCTGTTTTTT. The encoded protein is CASSDLLNTGELFF.